This T cell receptor beta chain was recovered during a study of response to subunit inactivated influenza vaccine. A single record per CDR3 protein comes from TCRdb applying MiXCR to the RT-PCR reads. The sample includes some 540,000 distinct CDR3 sequences, under 25% seen only once; the top ten take 2.5% to 3.5%. The table lists this clonotype with a few counts. Germline V gene data show CDR1 as SGHVS and CDR2 as FNYEAQ. This CDR3 is 16 amino acids long. Trimming cost V 5 bases and J 0 bases; bases outside gene matches: 8. The data also belong to a second study, concerning T cells expressing NK-cell markers. That paper adds: As the method of synthesis, 5'RACE template switching with UMIs yielded TCR beta cDNA. It was sorted CD3+CD56-NKG2C+, CD3+CD56+NKG2C- and CD3+CD56+NKG2C+ T cells that provided the TCR beta repertoires. Eight donors were sequenced, seven testing HCMV-seropositive and one testing seronegative. What restricted sorting to alpha-beta TCR T cells in several experiments was an anti-gamma-delta TCR antibody. The HCMV specificity of the expanded NKG2C+ T cell clones stayed unresolved.

The source material was CD4+ T cells sorted from PBMCs, sampled approximately 12 days after vaccination. V gene TRBV7-6 combines with J gene TRBJ2-3; 7 positions match TRBD2. This sequence originates from a man in his fifties or sixties who received an inactivated influenza vaccine. The CDR3 nucleotides are TGTGCCAGCAGCAACCTCTGGCGGGAGAGCACAGATACGCAGTATTTT. It translates to CASSNLWRESTDTQYF.